Listed below are T cell receptor beta chains from one sample, sequenced in a study of tumor-infiltrating lymphocytes in primary liver carcinoma. TCRdb reprocessed the multiplex PCR reads via MiXCR and lists one record per CDR3 protein. The repertoire holds approximately 330,000 distinct CDR3 sequences, with around 60% as singletons. The sample comprised peripheral blood. These TCRs come from a man aged 35-49 years with primary liver carcinoma and hepatitis B virus infection. Each CDR3 is given with its conserved first and last residue. A D gene is named only where the DNA matches it firmly. Size tells how often a clone was seen (once, few, many) or the class of an expanded clone, and some rows leave it out.

V	size	D	J	DNA	CDR3
TRBV14	.	TRBD2	TRBJ2-1	TGTGTCAGCAGCCGAGGACTAGCGCGGGAGCAGTTCTTC	CVSSRGLAREQFF
TRBV10-1	.	TRBD2	TRBJ2-7	TGTGCCAGCAGTGAGTCGATTCTGGGGACTAGCGGGAGTCACGAGAAGTACTTC	CASSESILGTSGSHEKYF
TRBV9	.	.	TRBJ2-7	TGTGCCAGCAGCCTCAGTGGGTCCGAGCAGTACTTT	CASSLSGSEQYF
TRBV11-2	.	.	TRBJ2-5	TGTCCCAGCAGCTTATCCGGATTAGAGACCCAGTACTTC	CPSSLSGLETQYF
TRBV11-2	.	.	TRBJ2-1	TGTGCCAGCAGCTGCTCGCATAGGGGGCAGTTCTTC	CASSCSHRGQFF
TRBV11-2	many	.	TRBJ1-2	TGTGCCAGCAGCTTATTCCCGGACCGTGGTGTAAACTATGGCTACACCTTC	CASSLFPDRGVNYGYTF
TRBV10-3	many	.	TRBJ2-7	TGTGCCATCAGTAATAACCGGGATAGAGGTTCCTACGAGCAGTACTTC	CAISNNRDRGSYEQYF
TRBV4-1	few	.	TRBJ2-2	TGCGCCAGCAGCCAAGATTCCCGGGTCTCCGGGGAGCTGTTTTTT	CASSQDSRVSGELFF
TRBV7-3	many	TRBD2	TRBJ2-1	TGTGCCAGCAGCTCATCACTAGCGAACAATGAGCAGTTCTTC	CASSSSLANNEQFF
TRBV25-1	.	.	TRBJ2-1	TGTGCCAGCACATTCCACAATGAGCAGTTCTTC	CASTFHNEQFF
TRBV6-5	.	.	TRBJ2-7	TGTGCCAGCACTACTCGCGTGAGTTCCTACGAGCAGTACTTC	CASTTRVSSYEQYF
TRBV11-2	.	.	TRBJ2-2	TGTGCCAGCAGCTTAAAGGTTAATGCGGACACCGGGGAGCTGCTTTTT	CASSLKVNADTGELLF
TRBV11-1	.	.	TRBJ2-7	TGTGCCAGCAGCCCCCGGGGTAGGGTCTACGAGCAGTACTTC	CASSPRGRVYEQYF
TRBV11-2	.	.	TRBJ2-7	TGTGTCAGCAGCTTACTGGCTAGCGTGAGTAGCGACGAGCAGTACTTC	CVSSLLASVSSDEQYF
TRBV29-1	.	TRBD1	TRBJ1-5	TGCAGCGTACAACAGGGGGCCTGTCAGCCCCAACATTTT	CSVQQGACQPQHF
TRBV11-1	.	TRBD2	TRBJ2-3	TGTGCTAGCAGCTCAAGACTAGCGGGAATTACAGATACGCAGTATTTT	CASSSRLAGITDTQYF
TRBV10-1	many	.	TRBJ2-3	TGCGCCAGCAGTGAAGGGGCAGGGGAAGATACGCAGTATTTT	CASSEGAGEDTQYF
TRBV10-2	many	TRBD1	TRBJ2-5	TGCGCCAGCAGTTCCCGGGACAGGGGAAAAGAGACCCAGTACTTC	CASSSRDRGKETQYF
TRBV7-9	few	.	TRBJ2-7	TGTGCCAGCAGCCAGTACTACGAGCAGTACTTC	CASSQYYEQYF
TRBV6-6	many	.	TRBJ1-1	TGTGCCAGCAGTTACTTATCGCCGTCCAACACTGAAGCTTTCTTT	CASSYLSPSNTEAFF
TRBV5-1	.	.	TRBJ2-7	TGCGCCTGCAGCTTGGTCATGACAAGAACAAAAACCTACGAGCAGTACTTC	CACSLVMTRTKTYEQYF
TRBV21-1	.	.	TRBJ1-4	TGTGTCAGCAGCAAATTCATGGGAGGGGGCGCGGCTAATGAAAAACTGTTTTTT	CVSSKFMGGGAANEKLFF
TRBV6-5	many	.	TRBJ2-7	TGTGCCAGCAGTTACTCGGACTCTAACTACGAGCAGTACTTC	CASSYSDSNYEQYF
TRBV12-3/TRBV12-4	.	TRBD2	TRBJ2-1	TGTGTCAGCACCCCGGGGGGGCCCTCCAATGAGCAGTTCTTC	CVSTPGGPSNEQFF
TRBV30	.	TRBD1	TRBJ1-1	TGTGCCTGGAGTGTGGCGCAGGGGGCAAATACTGAAGCTTTCTTT	CAWSVAQGANTEAFF
TRBV12-3/TRBV12-4	.	.	TRBJ2-2	TGTGCCAGCAGTTTCCCCCAGGGGCGAAGTACCGGGGATCTGTTTTTT	CASSFPQGRSTGDLFF
TRBV29-1	.	.	TRBJ1-1	TGCAGCGTACAGGACCAATGCACTGAAGCTTTCTTT	CSVQDQCTEAFF
TRBV24-1	few	TRBD2	TRBJ2-1	TGTGCCACCAGTGAGACTAGCGGGCGCACCTACAATGAGCAGTTCTTC	CATSETSGRTYNEQFF
TRBV12-3/TRBV12-4	few	.	TRBJ1-1	TGTGCCAGCAGCATTCGGACGGAGAACACTGAAGCTTTCTTT	CASSIRTENTEAFF
TRBV19	.	.	TRBJ1-4	TGTGCCAGTAGACCCCTCGACGCGGCTAATGAAAAACTGTTTTTT	CASRPLDAANEKLFF
TRBV15	few	.	TRBJ2-7	TGTGCCACCAGCAGAGAGGACAATTACCTCTACGGGCAATACTTC	CATSREDNYLYGQYF
TRBV11-2	.	TRBD2	TRBJ2-5	TGTGCCAGCAACCAAGGGACTACTCAAGAGCCCCAGTACTTC	CASNQGTTQEPQYF
TRBV14	few	.	TRBJ2-7	TGTGCCAGCAGCCGTGGCAGGTCAGGGGCATCCTACGAGCAGTACTTC	CASSRGRSGASYEQYF
TRBV11-2	.	TRBD2	TRBJ2-1	TGTGCCAATAGCCCCTGGACTAGCGGGAGTAGCTACAATGAGCAGTTCTTC	CANSPWTSGSSYNEQFF
TRBV7-8	once	TRBD2	TRBJ2-1	TGTGCCAGCAGCAAGGGACTAGCGGGAGGGCCTTATGGGCAGTTCTTC	CASSKGLAGGPYGQFF
TRBV6-2/TRBV6-3	.	.	TRBJ2-1	TGTGCCAGCACCTTTACTCTCGGAAAATGCGGGCCTTACAATGAGCAGTTCTTC	CASTFTLGKCGPYNEQFF
TRBV11-2	.	.	TRBJ1-4	TGTGTCAGCAGCTTGTCCGGCAGTCCTAATGAAAAACTGTTTTTT	CVSSLSGSPNEKLFF
TRBV11-3	.	TRBD2	TRBJ2-1	TGTGCCAGCAGCTTAGGAATCGGGCGGGGGGCCCTCAATGAGCAGCTCTTC	CASSLGIGRGALNEQLF
TRBV11-2	many	.	TRBJ2-3	TGTGCCAGCAGCCTTGATGGGGGAGCAGATACGCAGTATTTT	CASSLDGGADTQYF
TRBV11-2	many	.	TRBJ2-1	TGTGCCAGCAGCTTTCGTCTAGTGGGGAATGAGCAGTTCTTC	CASSFRLVGNEQFF
TRBV6-6	.	.	TRBJ1-3	TGTGCCAGCAGTTACGAAGGGACGGCCATCCCCTCTAGAAACACCATATATTTT	CASSYEGTAIPSRNTIYF
TRBV11-2	once	.	TRBJ2-1	TGTGCCAGCTGCTTTGATATCACAGCTAATGAGCAGTTCTTC	CASCFDITANEQFF
TRBV11-2	.	TRBD2	TRBJ2-1	TGTACCAGCAGCTTTAGAGGGACTAGCTACGATGAGCAGTTCTTC	CTSSFRGTSYDEQFF
TRBV5-1	.	.	TRBJ2-7	TGCGCCAGCAGCTCCAACAGGGATGCAGAGCAGTACTTC	CASSSNRDAEQYF
TRBV6-2/TRBV6-3	many	TRBD2	TRBJ2-1	TGTGCCAGCAGTTACGTCCTAGCGGGAGGCAATGAGCAGTTCTTC	CASSYVLAGGNEQFF
TRBV6-6	few	TRBD1	TRBJ2-2	TGTGCCAGCAGTTCGACAGGGGGCTTCCCCGGGGAGCTGTTTTTT	CASSSTGGFPGELFF
TRBV29-1	.	.	TRBJ2-3	TGCAGCTCGACGAGCGTTGGGTTCGGGCCCCAATCGACAGATACGCAGTATTTT	CSSTSVGFGPQSTDTQYF
TRBV11-3	.	.	TRBJ2-2	TGTGTCAGCAGCTTAGATAGTGGCGTAGGGGCGCTCATCGGGGAGCTGTTTTTT	CVSSLDSGVGALIGELFF
TRBV4-3	.	TRBD2	TRBJ2-1	TGCGCCAGCAGCCAAGAAGGGACTAACTCTGAGCAGTTCTTC	CASSQEGTNSEQFF
TRBV5-1	once	.	TRBJ1-1	TGCGCCAGCATCTTGAAAGGGTCGAACGCTGAAGCTTTCTTT	CASILKGSNAEAFF
TRBV11-2	.	.	TRBJ1-3	TGTCCCAGCAGCTTAGAGAGGTCAGCAGAGAGCTCTGGGAACACCATGTATTTT	CPSSLERSAESSGNTMYF
TRBV19	once	.	TRBJ2-1	TGTGCCAGTAGTATTTCGGGTAACAATGAGCAGTTCTTC	CASSISGNNEQFF
TRBV6-6	few	TRBD1	TRBJ1-5	TGTGCCAGCAGTTACTTAGGACAGGGGGATCAGCCCCAGCATTTT	CASSYLGQGDQPQHF
TRBV6-1	few	TRBD1	TRBJ2-7	TGTGCCAGCAGTGTAGTGGGACAGGGCTACGAGCAGTACTTC	CASSVVGQGYEQYF
TRBV6-1	.	TRBD1	TRBJ2-7	TGTGCCAGTAGGACAGGGGGTAGATACGAGCAGCACTTC	CASRTGGRYEQHF
TRBV11-1	.	.	TRBJ2-3	TGTGCCAGCAACGACAGGCACCGAGGGGATACGCAGTATTTT	CASNDRHRGDTQYF
TRBV7-3	once	TRBD1	TRBJ2-5	TGTGCCAGCAGTTCAGGGGGCAGGGGTACCCAGTACTTC	CASSSGGRGTQYF
TRBV10-2	.	.	TRBJ1-2	TGCGCCAGCAGTGACTCTAAGGGACAACGGAAGGGAGGCTACACCTTC	CASSDSKGQRKGGYTF
TRBV10-2	.	.	TRBJ2-7	TGCGCCAGCAGTATCACCGGGACGTTACCCTACGAGCAGTACTTC	CASSITGTLPYEQYF
TRBV29-1	.	TRBD2	TRBJ2-3	TGCAGCGCCTGGACTAGCAGGAGTGTAACCGATACGCAGTATTTT	CSAWTSRSVTDTQYF